These 14 T cell receptor beta chains originate from one sample sequenced in a study of PD-1 blockade in classical Hodgkin lymphoma. Time point denoted: newly diagnosed, previously untreated cHL patient sample. Using immunoSEQ multiplex PCR, the repertoire was profiled, and TCRdb retains in-frame clones only, with some absent. The profile shows some 23,000 clones, approximately 93% of them singletons. The sequenced material came from peripheral blood mononuclear cells (PBMCs). The receptors shown here come from a human donor with classical Hodgkin lymphoma.

The V call is TRBV4-3, the J call TRBJ1-2; D not certain. Trimming removed 0 bases from V and 4 bases from J, with 15 bases in between. CDR1 is LGHNA, CDR2 YSLEER, per germline. This CDR3 contains 16 residues. In DNA, the CDR3 is TGCGCCAGCAGCCAAGAGAGGGCCTTACTAGTCTATGGCTACACCTTC. The encoded protein is CASSQERALLVYGYTF.

The chain links TRBV5-1 to TRBJ1-3; the D gene is possibly TRBD1 (6 bases). CDR1 and CDR2 from the germline V gene are SGHRS and YFSETQ. V shed 3 bases and J shed 0 bases, with 13 bases lying between them. CDR3 length: 16 amino acids. CDR3 region: CASSSAGASSGNTIYF. The CDR3 coding sequence is TGCGCCAGCAGCTCGGCGGGGGCGAGCTCTGGAAACACCATATATTTT.

V usage is TRBV16 and J usage is TRBJ2-1, with TRBD2 as a possible D gene (5 bases). The V end lost 2 bases, the J end lost 8 bases, and 16 bases lay between the germline ends. The CDR3 totals 15 residues. The germline V gene has CDR1 KGHSY and CDR2 FQNENV. The CDR3 nucleotides read TGTGCCAGCAGCCAAGCCGTGAGGGCGGACGATGAGCAGTTCTTC. This sequence encodes CASSQAVRADDEQFF.

The chain employs TRBV7-2 and TRBJ2-7; possibly TRBD1 or TRBD2 for D (5 bases each). The CDR3 totals 14 residues. The germline V gene encodes CDR1 SGHTA and CDR2 FQGNSA. V lost 5 bases and J 3 bases, leaving 14 bases between the germline ends. The CDR3 is CASSRDRRFYEQYF. CDR3 sequence (DNA): TGTGCCAGCAGCCGGGACCGGAGGTTCTACGAGCAGTACTTC.

The chain has TRBV5-1 and TRBJ2-2; D gene uncertain. Trimming shortened V by 4 bases and J by 0 bases, and 1 base separated the two germline ends. Per germline, CDR1 SGHRS and CDR2 YFSETQ. The CDR3 totals 12 residues. In nucleotides, the CDR3 is TGCGCCAGCAGCCCGAACACCGGGGAGCTGTTTTTT. Translated, it gives CASSPNTGELFF.

J is TRBJ1-2 and V is TRBV29-1, with D tentatively TRBD1 (5 bases). Per germline, CDR1 SQVTM and CDR2 ANQGSEA. The CDR3 is made up of 15 amino acids. V lost 3 bases to trimming and J lost 8 bases, with 22 bases between them. The CDR3 reads CSVETLSDNRRGYTF. Written as DNA, the CDR3 is TGCAGCGTTGAGACGTTGTCCGACAACAGGCGGGGCTACACCTTC.

The chain carries TRBV30 and TRBJ2-7; D could derive from TRBD1 or TRBD2 (5 bases each). The ends were cut back, 4 bases at V and 5 bases at J, with 15 bases in the middle. The germline V gene encodes CDR1 GTSNPN and CDR2 SVGIG (reference sequence). The CDR3 spans 13 residues. CDR3 region: CAWTRDAADEQYF. In DNA form, the CDR3 reads TGTGCCTGGACTCGGGACGCGGCGGACGAGCAGTACTTC. Combining the CDR3 with reference TRBV30 and TRBJ2-7 gives the whole variable domain SQTIHQWPATLVQPVGSPLSLECTVEGTSNPNLYWYRQAAGRGLQLLFYSVGIGQISSEVPQNLSASRPQDRQFILSSKKLLLSDSGFYLCAWTRDAADEQYFGPGTRLTVT.

V usage is TRBV6-5 and J usage is TRBJ1-4; no clear D gene. Trimming shortened V by 4 bases and J by 10 bases, and 16 bases separated the two germline ends. This CDR3 has 14 residues. The germline CDR1 and CDR2 sequences are MNHEY and SVGAGI. The CDR3 sequence is CASSSSARPRKLFF. The CDR3 DNA follows: TGTGCCAGCAGTTCCTCGGCCAGGCCCAGAAAACTGTTTTTT.

This clone appeared a few times. The chain employs TRBV4-3 and TRBJ1-2; D possibly corresponds to TRBD1 (5 bases). CDR1 LGHNA and CDR2 YSLEER come from the germline V gene. The CDR3 loop spans 16 amino acids. V dropped 0 bases and J dropped 3 bases, with 14 bases sitting between them. CDR3 coding DNA: TGCGCCAGCAGCCAAGATCATGGGGGGGTGGACTATGGCTACACCTTC. As protein: CASSQDHGGVDYGYTF.

V usage is TRBV15 and J usage is TRBJ2-5, with D perhaps matching TRBD2 (6 bases). The V end was cut by 1 base, the J end by 5 bases, with 17 bases between. CDR1 and CDR2 (germline): LNHNV, YYDKDF (reference sequence). CDR3 size: 16 residues. Here the CDR3 DNA reads TGTGCCACCAGCAGAGTCAACGGACTATTCGGGGAGACCCAGTACTTC. It specifies CATSRVNGLFGETQYF.

This clone was observed a single time. This chain connects TRBV10-3 to TRBJ2-1; 7 positions agree with TRBD2. Per germline, CDR1 ENHRY and CDR2 SYGVKD. The CDR3 contains 15 residues. The J segment lost 5 bases and the V segment lost 2 bases, leaving 6 bases of the junction unmatched. The CDR3 spells CAISEPSGVNNEQFF. The CDR3 bases are TGTGCCATCAGTGAGCCGAGCGGGGTAAACAATGAGCAGTTCTTC.

The rearrangement links TRBV4-1 to TRBJ2-1; TRBD1 might be the D (7 bases). The germline CDR1 and CDR2 sequences are MGHRA and YSYEKL. CDR3 length: 13 residues. Trimming cost V 5 bases and J 12 bases, with 17 bases left between them. As DNA, the CDR3 is TGCGCCAGCAGCTCCCGGGCCCAGGGGGGGCAGTTCTTC. Amino acid sequence: CASSSRAQGGQFF.

The J gene is TRBJ2-7, the V gene TRBV5-4; D is unclear. V lost 0 bases, J lost 2 bases, and 9 bases lay in between. The CDR3 is 14 amino acids. Germline-derived CDR1 and CDR2 are SGHNT and YYREEE (reference sequence). The CDR3 coding sequence is TGTGCCAGCAGCTTGGAGCCGCTCGCCTACGAGCAGTACTTC. This encodes CASSLEPLAYEQYF.

The chain carries TRBV9 and TRBJ2-3, with D perhaps assigned TRBD1 or TRBD2 (6 bases each). The CDR3 consists of 15 residues. Trimming took 4 bases from V and 4 from J, leaving 16 bases between them. Germline V gene data show CDR1 as SGDLS and CDR2 as YYNGEE. The CDR3 here is CASSRSGGPADTQYF. The CDR3 DNA is TGTGCCAGCAGCAGGAGTGGGGGGCCCGCAGATACGCAGTATTTT.